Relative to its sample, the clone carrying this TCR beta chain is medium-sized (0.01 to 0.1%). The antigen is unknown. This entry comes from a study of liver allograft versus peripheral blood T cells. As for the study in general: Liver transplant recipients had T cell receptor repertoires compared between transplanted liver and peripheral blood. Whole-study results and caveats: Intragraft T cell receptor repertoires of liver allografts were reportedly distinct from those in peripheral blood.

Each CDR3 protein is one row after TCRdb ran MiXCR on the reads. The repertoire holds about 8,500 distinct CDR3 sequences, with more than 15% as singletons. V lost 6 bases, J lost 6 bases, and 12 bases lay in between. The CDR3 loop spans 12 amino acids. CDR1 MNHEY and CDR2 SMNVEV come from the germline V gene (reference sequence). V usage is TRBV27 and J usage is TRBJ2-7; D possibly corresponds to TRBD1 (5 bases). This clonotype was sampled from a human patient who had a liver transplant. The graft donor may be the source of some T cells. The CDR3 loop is CASSRNRIEQYF. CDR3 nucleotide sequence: TGTGCCAGCAGCCGAAACAGGATCGAGCAGTACTTC.